This T cell receptor beta chain appears in the sequencing data of a study of CD4 T cells in relation to SARS-CoV-2 and coronaviruses. Turning to the study itself: TCR beta CDR3s were sequenced after roughly nine-day antigen culture of PBMCs.

As concerns this clone: Its antigen is unidentified.

The germline V gene has CDR1 MNHEY and CDR2 SVGAGI. CDR3 length: 14 residues. Between the trimmed V and J ends, which lost 8 bases and 3 bases, there was a span of 13 bases. Before the COVID-19 pandemic, during about 2011-2019, CD4+ T cells were taken from unexposed donors. After ten to eleven days of culture, CD4+ T cells were isolated. Only in-frame clones appear in the TCRdb table, and some are missing; sequencing was by immunoSEQ multiplex PCR. The profile covers more than 20,000 clones, with approximately 72% appearing a single time and around 12% taken by the ten largest. The origin of this receptor is a human donor in good health. Sequencing used CD4+ T cells from PBMCs, cultured in vitro. The chain carries TRBV6-5 and TRBJ2-2; D unclear. The CDR3 spells CASAPPGDTGELFF. The CDR3 nucleotides are TGTGCCAGCGCGCCGCCGGGCGACACCGGGGAGCTGTTTTTT.